A single sample gave rise to the 10 T cell receptor beta chains below, sequenced in a study of PD-1 blockade in mismatch repair-deficient tumors. Assay: immunoSEQ multiplex PCR; the TCRdb copy retains only in-frame clones and omits some. The sample yields some 50,000 clones, roughly 82% seen once. The source was PBMCs, collected before pembrolizumab treatment. The receptors here all came from an adult with mismatch repair-deficient cancer.

The chain carries TRBV7-9 and TRBJ2-1, with 7 bases that match TRBD1. The CDR3 consists of 14 residues. Looked up from germline, CDR1 is SEHNR and CDR2 is FQNEAQ (reference sequence). The J segment lost 4 bases and the V segment lost 5 bases, leaving 5 bases of the junction unmatched. CDR3 in amino acids: CASSTRRGYNEQFF. The CDR3 nucleotides read TGTGCCAGCAGCACCCGCAGGGGGTACAATGAGCAGTTCTTC.

The chain carries TRBV6-6 and TRBJ2-2, with a tentative D call TRBD1 (5 bases). Germline V gives CDR1 MNHNY, CDR2 SVGAGI (reference sequence). CDR3 length: 14 amino acids. The V end lost 8 bases, the J end lost 0 bases, and 10 bases lay between the germline ends. CDR3 bases: TGTGCCAGCGGACAAGGGACGAACACCGGGGAGCTGTTTTTT. Protein sequence: CASGQGTNTGELFF.

The J gene is TRBJ1-1, the V gene TRBV9; D is unclear. CDR1 is SGDLS, CDR2 YYNGEE, per germline. The germline V and J ends were trimmed by 3 bases and 2 bases, with 11 bases remaining between them. This CDR3 region has 14 residues. Written as DNA, the CDR3 is TGTGCCAGCAGCGGACAAGGCAGAAACACTGAAGCTTTCTTT. Amino acid sequence: CASSGQGRNTEAFF. The variable domain in full, with the rest retrieved from reference TRBV9 and TRBJ1-1, is DSGVTQTPKHLITATGQRVTLRCSPRSGDLSVYWYQQSLDQGLQFLIQYYNGEERAKGNILERFSAQQFPDLHSELNLSSLELGDSALYFCASSGQGRNTEAFFGQGTRLTVV.

This clone was found a few times. The V and J genes are TRBV30 and TRBJ1-3, with 9 bases aligning to TRBD1. Germline assignment: CDR1 GTSNPN and CDR2 SVGIG (reference sequence). J gave up 2 bases and V 1 base, and 0 bases lay outside the gene matches. This CDR3 is 14 amino acids long. CDR3 region: CAWSGTGAGNTIYF. The CDR3 nucleotides read TGTGCCTGGAGTGGGACAGGGGCTGGAAACACCATATATTTT.

The chain links TRBV30 to TRBJ2-1; 7 bases match TRBD2. V trimming: 7 bases; J trimming: 0 bases; junction bases outside the gene matches: 9. The CDR3 loop spans 15 amino acids. CDR1 GTSNPN and CDR2 SVGIG come from the germline V gene (reference sequence). For the CDR3, the DNA is TGTGCCTTAACCATAGCGGGCCGCTCCTACAATGAGCAGTTCTTC. This encodes CALTIAGRSYNEQFF.

The V and J genes are TRBV7-6 and TRBJ2-2; 7 bases fit TRBD2. Trimming cost V 2 bases and J 4 bases; bases outside gene matches: 16. The CDR3 spans 19 residues. Germline V gene sequence: CDR1 SGHVS, CDR2 FNYEAQ. Written as DNA, the CDR3 is TGTGCCAGCAGCTTACCGAGGCGTGGGCGGGAGCAGGTCACCGGGGAGCTGTTTTTT. This translates into CASSLPRRGREQVTGELFF.

V and J are TRBV7-2 and TRBJ2-7; 10 bases match TRBD1. CDR1 is SGHTA and CDR2 is FQGNSA in the germline V gene. The CDR3 spans 13 residues. V lost 4 bases and J lost 3; bases outside the gene matches: 0. CDR3 loop: CASSWTGGYEQYF. CDR3 nucleotide sequence: TGTGCCAGCAGCTGGACAGGGGGCTACGAGCAGTACTTC.

A remark on this clone: The junction does not match germline at one end; this may be a read error. The chain carries TRBV5-6 and TRBJ2-3; TRBD1 or TRBD2 may be the D gene (7 bases each). The CDR3 has 12 amino acids. CDR1 and CDR2 (germline): SGHDT, YYEEEE. CDR3: CASSYRDSGTQF. The CDR3 DNA reads as TGTGCCAGCAGCTACCGGGACAGCGGGACCCAATTT.

The V call is TRBV7-8, the J call TRBJ2-2; D is undetermined. V was trimmed by 3 bases and J by 5 bases, leaving 7 bases between them. This CDR3 has 13 residues. From germline, CDR1 is SGHVS and CDR2 FQNEAQ. DNA of the CDR3: TGTGCCAGCAGCTTCGCCAGAACCGGGGAGCTGTTTTTT. Residues: CASSFARTGELFF.

The rearrangement uses TRBV9 and TRBJ2-3; unclear D gene. V was trimmed by 4 bases and J by 0 bases, leaving 18 bases between them. Per the germline V gene, CDR1 is SGDLS and CDR2 is YYNGEE. The CDR3 loop spans 17 amino acids. CDR3 DNA sequence: TGTGCCAGCAGCCCCCGCCCTTTGAGCTCTAGCACAGATACGCAGTATTTT. This translates into CASSPRPLSSSTDTQYF. Based on the CDR3 plus reference TRBV9 and TRBJ2-3, the full variable domain is DSGVTQTPKHLITATGQRVTLRCSPRSGDLSVYWYQQSLDQGLQFLIQYYNGEERAKGNILERFSAQQFPDLHSELNLSSLELGDSALYFCASSPRPLSSSTDTQYFGPGTRLTVL.